Below, one T cell receptor beta chain is given with its context. Its antigen target is currently unknown. Qualities for individual bases were not recorded, and no much larger clone is one base off. The entry originates in a study of CD8+ T cells in alopecia areata (dated by TCRdb to 2016 to 2018). General notes on the study: Treated patients were enrolled in an open-label pilot trial of oral tofacitinib at 5 to 10 mg twice daily for moderate-to-severe alopecia areata. Tofacitinib was administered for 6 to 18 months, and 6 months of follow-up off drug were then conducted to assess delayed response and recurrence. The SALT score, which quantifies the percentage of affected scalp surface area, was used to measure disease severity in treated patients. The study used high-throughput TCRbeta sequencing to examine T cell clonal expansion in alopecia areata, in both the C3H/HeJ mouse model and human patients. Human TCRbeta sequencing covered scalp tissue and sorted CD4+ and CD8+ peripheral blood T cells from patchy and totalis/universalis alopecia areata patients and healthy controls. Tofacitinib-treated patients had biopsies at baseline and at 4 and 24 weeks of treatment, with a later scalp biopsy in several patients. Scalp clonality was compared among normal scalp (n=4), patchy alopecia areata scalp (n=8), and alopecia totalis/universalis scalp (n=8). RNA was obtained with the PAXgene miRNA kit for fixed scalp, the miRNeasy kit for PBMCs, and the RNeasy kit for mouse skin. TCRbeta CDR3 regions were amplified by immunoSEQ multiplex PCR with 35 Vbeta forward and 13 Jbeta reverse primers. Broader findings and caveats from the paper: Because the treated cohort was small and included a single nonresponder, larger studies are needed to assess links between baseline CD8+ expansion and response. TCR sequences shared between patients were less clear than in mice, possibly partly because of HLA diversity in the patient population. Tofacitinib significantly decreased scalp clonality and the number of expanded CD8+ clones among the top 100 scalp clones. Scalp TCR repertoire analysis is complicated because resident alphabeta T cells in normal human skin are also sequenced, whereas mouse skin is dominated by gammadelta T cells. Compared with normal scalp, lesional scalp had higher clonality and more expanded CD8+ clones, particularly in alopecia totalis/universalis, a pattern that suggests antigenic drive. Many expanded lesional clones persisted in scalp and blood during tofacitinib treatment, which may partly explain relapse after stopping treatment.

As encoded in the germline V gene (reference sequence), CDR1 is SEHNR while CDR2 is FQNEAQ. Including the terminal cysteine and phenylalanine, the CDR3 comprises 15 residues. Only the CDR3 region is kept as DNA, spanning 45 bases read in frame from base 1. The junction carries 16 bases between V and J, which are trimmed by 3 bases and 7 bases respectively. Read against the paper, the sample's time point label means: about 25 weeks on oral tofacitinib. The treatment or condition label corresponds to: oral pan-JAK inhibitor, 5-10 mg twice daily. Peripheral blood and lesional scalp punch biopsies were obtained from patients with alopecia areata. After PBMCs were isolated by density centrifugation and stained for CD3, CD4 and CD8, a FACSAria was used to sort CD4+ and CD8+ T cells. Library preparation employed the immunoSEQ multiplex PCR assay. RNA was extracted from all samples and reverse transcribed into cDNA, which served as template for TCR sequencing. First-strand cDNA was synthesized using SuperScript III with a 2:1 mix of oligo-dT and random hexamers. A synthetic immune receptor repertoire was used to gauge amplification bias, and whatever bias remained was removed computationally. The study's processing was this. Raw reads were preprocessed to remove errors, and CDR3 was defined by IMGT conventions from the conserved cysteine to phenylalanine. Clonality was calculated as 1 minus Shannon entropy normalized by log2 of the number of productive unique TCRs. Whether each scalp clone was CD4 or CD8 was inferred by checking scalp TCRbeta sequences against the CD4 and CD8 repertoires from sorted blood. TCRdb's version of the immuneACCESS table is confined to in-frame rearrangements and falls short of the full clone set. An unresolved V gene accounts for under half of the shortfall where checked; the remainder is of unknown origin. V, J and clone size are taken as reported in that table, and D and trimming were inferred from the DNA itself. This sample is represented by nearly 110,000 clones; less than 90% of them were singletons. 24% of the sample is taken by the ten largest.

The origin of this receptor is a human donor with alopecia areata. The sequencing used CD8+ T cells sorted from blood, collected at week 24, from a patient treated with tofacitinib. The V and J genes are TRBV7-9 and TRBJ2-1; no confident D gene assignment can be made. CDR3 region: CASSFSSGPSNEQFF. DNA sequence: TGTGCCAGCAGCTTTTCCTCGGGTCCGAGTAATGAGCAGTTCTTC.